Listed here are 15 T cell receptor beta chains from one sample, sequenced in a study of sequential checkpoint blockade in melanoma. As for treatment: randomized to nivolumab then ipilimumab (arm A) or the reverse (arm B). The method was immunoSEQ multiplex PCR; TCRdb's version includes in-frame clones alone and lacks a portion of them. Among roughly 23,000 clones, approximately 68% were seen once, and the ten largest hold roughly a fifth. The sample in question was CD8+ T cells sorted from blood (inferred from file names), obtained from a patient given nivolumab and ipilimumab in sequence. The source of these receptors is a human donor with melanoma.

The rearrangement joins TRBV14 to TRBJ2-7; D is possibly TRBD1 (6 bases). The germline V gene encodes CDR1 SGHDN and CDR2 FVKESK. This CDR3 contains 17 residues. Trimming shortened V by 0 bases and J by 1 base, and 16 bases separated the two germline ends. The CDR3 is CASSQDLRTGLSYEQYF. For the CDR3, the DNA is TGTGCCAGCAGCCAAGATCTAAGAACAGGGCTATCCTACGAGCAGTACTTC.

This clone was detected only a few times. The V call is TRBV28, the J call TRBJ1-5; D may be TRBD1 (6 bases). The V gene lost 10 bases and the J gene lost 1 base, with 14 bases spanning the gap. Germline assignment: CDR1 MDHEN and CDR2 SYDVKM. CDR3 size: 14 residues. The CDR3 loop is CATSSTGSNQPQHF. CDR3 bases: TGTGCCACCTCCTCAACAGGGAGCAATCAGCCCCAGCATTTT.

This rearrangement joins TRBV6-9 to TRBJ1-6, with D maybe TRBD1 (5 bases). Trimming removed 5 bases from V and 5 bases from J, with 16 bases in between. The germline CDR1 and CDR2 sequences are MNHGY and SVAAGI. The CDR3 runs 16 residues. CDR3: CASSRQTAPDNSPLHF. The DNA of the CDR3 is TGTGCCAGCAGTCGCCAGACAGCCCCCGATAATTCACCCCTCCACTTT.

J is TRBJ2-7 and V is TRBV7-9, with 7 nucleotides matching TRBD2. Trimming cost V 5 bases and J 6 bases; bases outside gene matches: 4. Germline V gives CDR1 SEHNR, CDR2 FQNEAQ (reference sequence). This CDR3 region has 12 residues. Written as DNA, the CDR3 is TGTGCCAGCAGCCGGACGGGGGGCGAGCAGTACTTC. Translated: CASSRTGGEQYF.

J is TRBJ1-5 and V is TRBV30; 8 nucleotides align to TRBD1. V shed 3 bases, J shed 6 bases, and the junction held 10 bases outside the gene matches. This CDR3 comprises 15 residues. Germline CDR1 reads GTSNPN; CDR2 reads SVGIG (reference sequence). CDR3 residues: CAWSGDRRGTQPQHF. The CDR3 nucleotides read TGTGCCTGGAGCGGGGACAGGAGGGGTACTCAGCCCCAGCATTTT.

This clone has just one count. The rearrangement uses TRBV5-4 and TRBJ1-1; no clear D gene. Trimming took off 4 bases at V and 4 bases at J, with 14 bases between the two ends. CDR3 size: 14 residues. The V gene's germline CDR1 is SGHNT and CDR2 YYREEE (reference sequence). Written as DNA, the CDR3 is TGTGCCAGCAGCCCCGGGAGAAGGAGCACTGAAGCTTTCTTT. This translates into CASSPGRRSTEAFF.

This clone appeared a few times. The V call is TRBV6-5, the J call TRBJ1-2, with 7 positions matching TRBD1. The V gene's germline CDR1 is MNHEY and CDR2 SVGAGI. Trimming at V came to 4 bases and at J to 1 base, leaving 3 bases not matched to a gene. The CDR3 runs to 14 residues. Here the CDR3 DNA reads TGTGCCAGCAGTTCAGGGGGAATTAACTATGGCTACACCTTC. It yields the protein CASSSGGINYGYTF.

The chain links TRBV27 to TRBJ1-5; D may be TRBD1 (5 bases). Between the trimmed V and J ends, which lost 3 bases and 3 bases, there was a span of 9 bases. The CDR3 is made up of 14 amino acids. The germline V gene has CDR1 MNHEY and CDR2 SMNVEV (reference sequence). The CDR3 here is CASSLGPINQPQHF. CDR3 coding DNA: TGTGCCAGCAGTTTGGGGCCCATCAATCAGCCCCAGCATTTT.

CDR3 nucleotide sequence: TGTGCCAGCAGCAACGGAGGGCAAGAGACCCAGTACTTC. This encodes CASSNGGQETQYF. The chain couples TRBV7-2 to TRBJ2-5; D might be TRBD2 (6 bases). Trimming removed 5 bases at V and 2 bases at J, with 9 bases between. This CDR3 region has 13 residues. Germline V gene sequence: CDR1 SGHTA, CDR2 FQGNSA.

This sequence joins TRBV27 and TRBJ2-3; D is possibly TRBD1 (5 bases). The CDR3 contains 15 residues. Looked up from germline, CDR1 is MNHEY and CDR2 is SMNVEV (reference sequence). Trimming shortened V by 2 bases and J by 4 bases, and 13 bases separated the two germline ends. The CDR3 DNA sequence: TGTGCCAGCAGTTTAGGGGCCATACAATCAGATACGCAGTATTTT. This translates into CASSLGAIQSDTQYF.

This chain connects TRBV27 to TRBJ1-5, with a weak D call TRBD1 (5 bases). CDR1 and CDR2 from the germline V gene are MNHEY and SMNVEV (reference sequence). The CDR3 consists of 14 residues. The V gene lost 3 bases and the J gene lost 4 bases, with 10 bases spanning the gap. CDR3 protein: CASSFSGVNQPQHF. The CDR3 DNA reads TGTGCCAGCAGTTTTTCGGGGGTAAATCAGCCCCAGCATTTT.

This chain connects TRBV6-4 to TRBJ2-2; TRBD2 matches at 9 bases. With 5 bases clipped from V and 5 bases from J, the junction kept 6 bases outside the gene matches. Germline V gene lookup returns CDR1 MRHNA and CDR2 SNTAGT. This CDR3 comprises 15 residues. CDR3 DNA sequence: TGTGCCAGCAGTATAGCGGGGGATCAGACCGGGGAGCTGTTTTTT. The encoded protein is CASSIAGDQTGELFF.

This rearrangement joins TRBV5-4 to TRBJ2-1, with 9 bases lining up with TRBD1. After removal of 4 bases from V and 15 bases from J, the junction contained 8 bases not matched to a gene. The CDR3 contains 12 residues. The germline gives CDR1 SGHNT, CDR2 YYREEE (reference sequence). The CDR3 coding sequence is TGTGCCAGCAGCGAAACAGGGGGCTTTTGGTTCTTC. Amino acids: CASSETGGFWFF. Using reference TRBV5-4 and TRBJ2-1 for the parts outside the CDR3, the full variable domain is ETGVTQSPTHLIKTRGQQVTLRCSSQSGHNTVSWYQQALGQGPQFIFQYYREEENGRGNFPPRFSGLQFPNYSSELNVNALELDDSALYLCASSETGGFWFFGPGTRLTVL.

V gene TRBV4-2 combines with J gene TRBJ2-2, with TRBD1 identical over 7 bases. V was clipped by 3 bases and J by 0 bases; unmatched bases: 4. From germline, CDR1 is LGHNA and CDR2 YNFKEQ. This CDR3 region has 16 residues. CDR3 residues: CASSHPGQTNTGELFF. The CDR3 bases are TGTGCCAGCAGCCATCCGGGACAGACGAACACCGGGGAGCTGTTTTTT.

The rearrangement links TRBV9 to TRBJ2-1; a weak D match, TRBD2 (7 bases). The V end lost 3 bases, the J end lost 9 bases, and 13 bases lay between the germline ends. The CDR3 is made up of 13 amino acids. Germline CDR1 SGDLS, CDR2 YYNGEE. The DNA for the CDR3 is TGTGCCAGCAGCGAGGGGGGGGGCTTTGAGCAGTTCTTC. It specifies CASSEGGGFEQFF.